This T cell receptor (beta chain) derives from a study of T cell responses to AZD1222 COVID-19 vaccine (dated by TCRdb to the early 2020s). Concerning the study at large: A total of around 240 trial participants underwent TCR sequencing, of whom about 200 had received two doses of AZD1222 and about 25 had received two doses of the MenACWY control vaccine. Trial participants were enrolled into age subgroups of 18-55, 56-69 and 70-plus years, which contained approximately 150, 28 and 58 TCR-sequenced participants, respectively.

Results and caveats for the whole study, not just this receptor: No day 14 peak-response samples were available, so repertoires were characterized only after the peak T cell response. CD4 TCRs associated with the vaccine covered the entire spike protein, and the dominant responses were in regions 160-218 and 743-854. After two AZD1222 doses, spike-specific TCR breadth and depth were significantly higher than at day 0 and than in MenACWY recipients. Conclusions about previously exposed vaccinees are limited, since just five or six AZD1222 recipients were seropositive for SARS-CoV-2 at baseline. The 56-69-year group was small, and its depth increase did not reach significance, likely because of low power. Participants were mostly white British and included more females than males, and it was suggested by the authors that clonal diversity may have been underestimated. Reportedly, close to half of the unique spike-specific TCRs recognized epitopes lying outside the regions that are mutated in the B.1.351 and B.1.1.7 variants.

The label giving this sample's time point can be read as: baseline before first vaccination. The label giving this sample's treatment or condition can be read as: meningococcal conjugate vaccine given as trial control. Vaccinee samples were obtained from the UK trials COV001 and COV002, which included a single-blind randomized controlled phase 2/3 trial of AZD1222 (ChAdOx1 nCoV-19) in healthy adults. For TCRbeta chain sequencing, PBMC samples were collected from trial participants at day 0 and at day 28 after the second dose. As to this clone: Which antigen it targets is not known. Base qualities are not recorded, but no much larger clone differs from it by a single base.

The CDR3 regions of human TCRbeta chains were analyzed by immunosequencing. The original methods were these. Repertoire TCRs were checked for matches against a reference library of SARS-CoV-2-specific TCRs that had been generated using the MIRA antigen-specificity platform. Breadth was defined as the fraction of unique TCRs that were SARS-CoV-2-associated. Depth was defined as the fraction of total T cells that were SARS-CoV-2-associated. Using the MIRA data, each spike-specific TCR was mapped to the spike region that the TCR reacts to and placed in a CD4 or CD8 class. Log10-transformed breadth and depth values were compared by one-way ANOVA with Sidak's multiple comparisons tests. Not all clones reach the TCRdb copy of this immuneACCESS table, which keeps in-frame sequences only. Checked studies attribute under half of the gap to unresolved V genes and leave the rest unexplained. V and J calls and clone size are copied from that table; D and trimming were computed from the DNA. The sample table records some 200,000 clones; about 92% of these occur just once. The top ten constitute over 0.95% of the sample.

From the cysteine up to the phenylalanine, the CDR3 has a length of 15 residues. The only DNA kept is the CDR3, 45 bases in frame from the first base. V gives up 7 bases and J gives up 0 bases, and the segment between their germline ends measures 13 bases. For CDR1 and CDR2, the germline V gene (reference sequence) lists LNHDA and SQIVND. The receptor's source is an adult in good health. The specimen was peripheral blood, collected on day 0 of MenACWY control vaccination. Rearrangement joined TRBV19 to TRBJ1-5, with the D gene uncertain. The nucleotides are TGTGCCAGTACCTGGGAGTTTCCTAGCAATCAGCCCCAGCATTTT. The resulting protein is CASTWEFPSNQPQHF.